Below, 19 T cell receptor beta chains from the same sample are listed, as sequenced in a study of T cells after yellow fever vaccination. From the 5' RACE reads, TCRdb called clonotypes with MiXCR, one entry per CDR3 protein. The table has about 360,000 distinct CDR3 sequences, more than 5.5% seen once. The sequences come from PBMCs, collected 5 days after the yellow fever booster vaccination. The receptors shown here come from a man aged 30 to 39 who received the YFV17D yellow fever vaccine.

The chain couples TRBV19 to TRBJ2-2, with 8 bases identical to TRBD1. V was pared by 10 bases and J by 0 bases, with 16 bases of the junction left unmatched. The CDR3 has 18 amino acids. CDR1 LNHDA and CDR2 SQIVND come from the germline V gene (reference sequence). The CDR3 spells CATQQRRTGISNTGELFF. The CDR3 region has the DNA TGTGCCACCCAACAGAGACGGACAGGGATATCGAACACCGGGGAGCTGTTTTTT.

This clonotype was detected only a few times. V usage is TRBV29-1 and J usage is TRBJ2-7, with D possibly being TRBD2 (5 bases). The CDR3 is 13 residues long. Germline V gene sequence: CDR1 SQVTM, CDR2 ANQGSEA. Trimming took 4 bases from V and 1 from J, leaving 11 bases between them. CDR3 region: CSVGPRTSYEQYF. The CDR3 DNA sequence: TGCAGCGTTGGGCCTAGGACTTCCTACGAGCAGTACTTC.

This clonotype has a count of ten or more. J is TRBJ2-1 and V is TRBV7-2, with 11 bases that match TRBD2. The junction had 11 bases not matched to a gene; V was cut back by 5 bases and J by 8 bases. Germline V gene sequence: CDR1 SGHTA, CDR2 FQGNSA. This CDR3 has 16 amino acids. The CDR3 sequence is CASSQVAGGPTDEQFF. In DNA, the CDR3 is TGTGCCAGCAGCCAAGTAGCGGGAGGGCCTACTGATGAGCAGTTCTTC.

A few counts support this clonotype. V is TRBV12-3 or TRBV12-4 and J is TRBJ1-1; D unresolved. V gave up 8 bases and J gave up 3 bases, with 13 bases separating them. The CDR3 is 13 residues long. DNA for the CDR3: TGTGCCAGCCTCCGGGGTACGGACACTGAAGCTTTCTTT. This sequence encodes CASLRGTDTEAFF.

Many counts were recorded for this clonotype. V and J are TRBV12-3 or TRBV12-4 and TRBJ1-4; no definite D call. V was shortened by 3 bases and J by 7 bases, with 6 bases between the two germline ends. The CDR3 is 12 amino acids. CDR3 nucleotide sequence: TGTGCCAGCAGTTTTCCCGGTGAAAAACTGTTTTTT. Translating gives CASSFPGEKLFF.

The chain has TRBV6-1 and TRBJ1-2; D remains unclear. V was cut by 6 bases and J by 8 bases, with 16 bases left in between. The germline V gene encodes CDR1 MNHNS and CDR2 SASEGT. The CDR3 spans 13 residues. In DNA, the CDR3 is TGTGCCAGCAGACCCCCGGCCTTGGGAGGCTACACCTTC. The encoded protein is CASRPPALGGYTF.

The chain employs TRBV20-1 and TRBJ1-5; no clear D. This CDR3 spans 12 amino acids. Trimming left V 3 bases short and J 2 bases short, with 5 bases between. Germline V gene data show CDR1 as DFQATT and CDR2 as SNEGSKA (reference sequence). CDR3 sequence reads: CSASGGNQPQHF. CDR3 sequence (DNA): TGCAGTGCTAGTGGGGGCAATCAGCCCCAGCATTTT.

The gene calls are TRBV12-3 or TRBV12-4 and TRBJ2-1; TRBD2 matches at 11 bases. The CDR3 contains 17 residues. V shed 4 bases, J shed 5 bases, and the junction held 10 bases outside the gene matches. The CDR3 DNA follows: TGTGCCAGCAGTTCCGCGGCTAGCGGGAGGTCTAACAATGAGCAGTTCTTC. Amino acid sequence: CASSSAASGRSNNEQFF.

This clonotype has only a few counts. The chain carries TRBV20-1 and TRBJ1-6, with no clear D. The CDR3 has 13 residues. Germline CDR1 reads DFQATT; CDR2 reads SNEGSKA (reference sequence). Deletions cut 5 bases from V and 7 bases from J, with 12 bases between. As DNA, the CDR3 is TGCAGTGCTCGGGAGGGTTACAATTCACCCCTCCACTTT. As protein: CSAREGYNSPLHF.

The V call is TRBV6-2 or TRBV6-3, the J call TRBJ2-1, with 9 bases aligning to TRBD1. The CDR3 totals 19 residues. Germline CDR1 is MNHEY and CDR2 is SVGEGT. With V trimmed by 2 bases and J by 7 bases, 18 bases remained unmatched. The CDR3 DNA is TGTGCCAGCAGTTACGCGAGGACCGGTACCTCGGGGACAGGGAATGAGCAGTTCTTC. Translating gives CASSYARTGTSGTGNEQFF.

This clonotype was seen a few times. The chain employs TRBV5-4 and TRBJ2-5; D is undetermined. Germline V gives CDR1 SGHNT, CDR2 YYREEE (reference sequence). CDR3 length: 13 residues. V was shortened by 4 bases and J by 5 bases, with 12 bases between the two germline ends. CDR3 residues: CASSPGSEETQYF. Here the CDR3 DNA reads TGTGCCAGCAGCCCCGGATCCGAGGAGACCCAGTACTTC.

This rearrangement joins TRBV5-4 to TRBJ1-2; tentatively, D is TRBD1 (5 bases). CDR1 and CDR2 from the germline V gene are SGHNT and YYREEE (reference sequence). The CDR3 is 14 residues long. Trimming took 2 bases from V and 4 from J, leaving 12 bases between them. DNA for the CDR3: TGTGCCAGCAGCTTTGGTGGGACCTCCTATGGCTACACCTTC. Amino acid sequence: CASSFGGTSYGYTF.

A few counts support this clonotype. The rearrangement uses TRBV20-1 and TRBJ2-1; TRBD2 matches 7 bases. The CDR3 loop spans 14 amino acids. The junction had 11 bases not matched to a gene; V was cut back by 6 bases and J by 6 bases. Germline V gene sequence: CDR1 DFQATT, CDR2 SNEGSKA (reference sequence). The CDR3 protein is CSALSGNHSNEQFF. The CDR3 DNA follows: TGCAGTGCCCTAAGCGGGAACCACTCCAATGAGCAGTTCTTC.

This clonotype was detected ten times or more. The J gene is TRBJ2-1, the V gene TRBV12-3 or TRBV12-4; 7 nucleotides agree with TRBD2. The CDR3 loop spans 15 amino acids. V lost 5 bases to trimming and J lost 6 bases; unmatched junction nucleotides: 10. Here the CDR3 DNA reads TGTGCCAGCAGTCCGCTAGGTGCGGGAGTCAATGAGCAGTTCTTC. It is translated as CASSPLGAGVNEQFF.

At least ten counts were recorded for this clonotype. This CDR3 is CATSRGLRDRTNTEAFF. The DNA of the CDR3 is TGTGCCACCAGCAGAGGCCTGCGGGACAGGACAAACACTGAAGCTTTCTTT. The chain couples TRBV15 to TRBJ1-1, with 8 bases identical to TRBD1. Looked up from germline, CDR1 is LNHNV and CDR2 is YYDKDF (reference sequence). The CDR3 is made up of 17 amino acids. The V gene end was trimmed by 1 base and the J gene end by 2 bases; junction bases not matched to a gene: 9.

This clonotype was detected a few times. The chain joins TRBV6-2 or TRBV6-3 to TRBJ2-2; D gene uncertain. Germline V lookup: CDR1 MNHEY, CDR2 SVGEGT. The CDR3 totals 14 residues. Trimming took off 2 bases at V and 1 base at J, with 5 bases between the two ends. The CDR3, as DNA: TGTGCCAGCAGTTACAGTCTGAACACCGGGGAGCTGTTTTTT. This sequence encodes CASSYSLNTGELFF.

The CDR3 loop is CASSYSQLAGAGNEQFF. CDR3 in DNA: TGTGCCAGCAGTTACTCTCAACTAGCGGGAGCAGGCAATGAGCAGTTCTTC. This chain uses TRBV6-2 or TRBV6-3 with TRBJ2-1; 11 bases fit TRBD2. The J segment lost 6 bases and the V segment lost 0 bases, leaving 7 bases of the junction unmatched. The CDR3 is 17 residues long. Germline V gene data show CDR1 as MNHEY and CDR2 as SVGEGT.

J is TRBJ1-3 and V is TRBV7-9, with D unclear. Trimming removed 6 bases at V and 0 bases at J, with 15 bases between. Germline V gives CDR1 SEHNR, CDR2 FQNEAQ (reference sequence). This CDR3 comprises 16 residues. This CDR3 is CASRRTGQSSGNTIYF. Here the CDR3 DNA reads TGTGCCAGCAGAAGGACGGGTCAAAGCTCTGGAAACACCATATATTTT.

In its sample, this clonotype was seen many times. The genes are TRBV20-1 and TRBJ2-5, with a possible D match to TRBD2 (5 bases). Germline V CDR1 and CDR2: DFQATT, SNEGSKA (reference sequence). There are 14 residues in the CDR3. Trimming left V 0 bases short and J 4 bases short, with 12 bases between. CDR3 residues: CSARDPRAAETQYF. The CDR3 DNA reads TGCAGTGCTAGAGATCCCCGAGCGGCAGAGACCCAGTACTTC.